This T cell receptor (beta chain) was recorded in a study of cytomegalovirus exposure and HLA in healthy donors. Study-level background: A subsequent analysis stated that the 120 or so validation repertoires were run on the same platform as the roughly 670 first-cohort repertoires.

Using immunoSEQ multiplex PCR, the repertoire was profiled, and TCRdb retains in-frame clones only, with some absent. The sample includes about 240,000 clones, roughly 86% seen only once; the top ten take around 1.2%. Points on this clone: Antigen specificity is unknown.

Overall study findings and caveats: In vitro testing confirmed three CMV-associated chains as specific for CMV antigens. The authors listed some 150 TCR beta chains as cytomegalovirus-associated. Rare TCR sequences dominated, though some public TCRs recurred in many donors.

The sequence came from a woman aged 30 to 39 in good health and CMV-seropositive. The sequencing input was PBMCs.

The CDR3 DNA sequence: TGTGCCTGGACTGGGGTCTTTGGAGGAGAGACCCAGTACTTC. The encoded protein is CAWTGVFGGETQYF. The chain joins TRBV30 to TRBJ2-5; a possible D gene is TRBD2 (5 bases). The germline gives CDR1 GTSNPN, CDR2 SVGIG (reference sequence). V was trimmed by 4 bases and J by 4 bases, leaving 16 bases between them. The CDR3 loop spans 14 amino acids. Complete variable domain (other parts from reference TRBV30 and TRBJ2-5): SQTIHQWPATLVQPVGSPLSLECTVEGTSNPNLYWYRQAAGRGLQLLFYSVGIGQISSEVPQNLSASRPQDRQFILSSKKLLLSDSGFYLCAWTGVFGGETQYFGPGTRLLVL.